This T cell receptor beta chain was found in a study of stem cell transplantation in POMP-related autoinflammatory disease (dated by TCRdb to about 2021). Looking at the study overall: According to the study's hypothesis, the TRB repertoire gets skewed because defective thymoproteasomes impair MHC class I-dependent CD8+ T-cell differentiation and positive selection. Before transplant, patients showed CD4+ naive T-cell skewing, low CD8+ T-cell proportions, and reduced T-cell cytokine secretion. Through one year post-transplant, neutrophils and platelets showed 100% donor engraftment on DNA chimerism analysis. To find out how POMP deficiency affects T-cell receptor beta repertoire diversity and CDR3 characteristics, high-throughput TRB sequencing was used. The paper as a whole reports these results and caveats: The trend toward lower diversity and increased clonality in PRAID patients was statistically significant only for regulatory T cells. The number of unique TRB V-J gene pairings in PRAID patients was restricted. Across all analyzed T-cell subsets, PRAID patients showed a trend toward higher clonality and lower TRB diversity.

This specimen's time point label, interpreted: after hematopoietic stem cell transplant. PRAID was characterized by prominent immunodeficiency alongside autoinflammation. Before TRB sequencing, T-cell subsets (conventional T cells, CD8+ T cells, regulatory T cells, T follicular helper cells) were sorted. For CDR1 and CDR2, the germline V gene lists KGHDR and SFDVKD. The CDR3 runs 16 amino acids, cysteine and phenylalanine included. The sequence is cut down to CDR3 DNA, 48 bases in frame from base 1. The germline V and J ends show losses of 3 bases and 3 bases respectively, and no gene match explains 5 bases of the junction. Notes on this clone: The antigen it binds to is not known. Base-call qualities are not available, and no considerably larger clone is one nucleotide away.

Libraries came from the immunoSEQ multiplex PCR assay. The authors' pipeline ran thus. Shannon entropy, which accounts for clonal size distribution, was used to quantify repertoire diversity. The Gini-Simpson index (Simpson_1-D) was used to measure inequality of clonotype distribution. TCRdb took over this immuneACCESS table, retaining in-frame rearrangements with V and J assigned. Such tables are incomplete; in checked studies, under half of the missing clones stem from an unresolved V gene, and the remainder is unexplained. That table supplies the V and J calls and clone size; D and trimming were determined from the DNA. In this sample the table shows around 2,900 clones, around 90% of which occur a single time. The ten largest clones add up to 1.5% to 2% of the sample.

The V and J genes are TRBV24-1 and TRBJ2-2; 8 bases in between match TRBD2. The clonotype originates from a human patient with POMP-related autoinflammation and immune dysregulation (PRAID). After a transplant, some T cells may have been passed on by the graft donor. Specimen: CD4+ follicular helper T cells (Tfh) from PBMCs, collected after stem cell transplantation. The cell subset or site label, as the study defines it: T follicular helper cells. The nucleotide sequence reads as follows: TGTGCCACCAGTGATGAGAGCGGGAGTGACACCGGGGAGCTGTTTTTT. Its coded protein is CATSDESGSDTGELFF.